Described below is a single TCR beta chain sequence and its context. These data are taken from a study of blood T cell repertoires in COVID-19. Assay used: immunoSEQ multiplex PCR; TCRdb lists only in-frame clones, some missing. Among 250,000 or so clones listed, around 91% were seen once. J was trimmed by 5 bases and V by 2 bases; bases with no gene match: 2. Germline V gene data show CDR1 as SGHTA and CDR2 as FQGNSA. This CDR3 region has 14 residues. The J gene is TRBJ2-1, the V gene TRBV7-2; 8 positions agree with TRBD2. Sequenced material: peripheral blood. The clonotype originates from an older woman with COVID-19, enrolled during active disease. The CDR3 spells CASSLTSGNNEQFF. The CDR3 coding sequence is TGTGCCAGCAGCTTAACTAGCGGAAACAATGAGCAGTTCTTC.